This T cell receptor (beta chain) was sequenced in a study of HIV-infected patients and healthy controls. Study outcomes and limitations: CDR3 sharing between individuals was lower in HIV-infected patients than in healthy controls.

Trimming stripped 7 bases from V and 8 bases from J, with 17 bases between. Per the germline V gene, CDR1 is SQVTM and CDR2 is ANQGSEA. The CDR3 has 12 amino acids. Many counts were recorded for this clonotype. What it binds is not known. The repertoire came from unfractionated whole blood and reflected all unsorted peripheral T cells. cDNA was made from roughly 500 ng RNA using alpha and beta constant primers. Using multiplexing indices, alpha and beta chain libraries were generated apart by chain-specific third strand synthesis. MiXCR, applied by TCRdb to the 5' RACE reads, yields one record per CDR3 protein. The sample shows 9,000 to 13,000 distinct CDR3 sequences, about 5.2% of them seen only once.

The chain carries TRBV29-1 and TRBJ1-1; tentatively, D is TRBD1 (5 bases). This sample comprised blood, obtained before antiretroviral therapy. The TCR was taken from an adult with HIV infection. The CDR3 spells CSAGDGWREAFF. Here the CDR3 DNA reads TGCAGCGCGGGGGATGGGTGGCGGGAAGCTTTCTTT. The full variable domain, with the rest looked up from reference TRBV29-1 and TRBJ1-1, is SAVISQKPSRDICQRGTSLTIQCQVDSQVTMMFWYRQQPGQSLTLIATANQGSEATYESGFVIDKFPISRPNLTFSTLTVSNMSPEDSSIYLCSAGDGWREAFFGQGTRLTVV.